The present T cell receptor (beta chain) was sequenced within a study of technical replicates of blood from several donors. Germline V CDR1 and CDR2: MNHNS, SASEGT. This CDR3 has 14 amino acids. After removal of 6 bases from V and 7 bases from J, the junction contained 9 bases not matched to a gene. Assay used: immunoSEQ multiplex PCR; TCRdb lists only in-frame clones, some missing. The sample consists of roughly 13,000 clones, 84% of them appearing once. The gene calls are TRBV6-1 and TRBJ2-1; 7 bases are shared with TRBD2. This sequence was found in a human donor in good health. Sequenced input: PBMCs. CDR3 amino acids: CASRAGTISNEQFF. The CDR3 DNA reads as TGTGCCAGCAGAGCCGGGACTATCTCGAATGAGCAGTTCTTC.